This T cell receptor beta chain was sequenced in a study of T cells after yellow fever vaccination. Findings and limits, study-wide: Abundant clonotypes from the bulk population could have been carried over as contaminants into FACS-sorted repertoires. Across the CD4 and CD8 compartments, a small share of clonotypes was present in both. Almost all vaccine-responding clonotypes went undetected in sorted memory subsets on day 0.

Using its own MiXCR run on the 5' RACE reads, TCRdb lists one record per CDR3 protein. The sample carries 50,000 to 60,000 distinct CDR3 sequences, 4.5% to 6% recorded once. Per germline, CDR1 SGDLS and CDR2 YYNGEE. The CDR3 loop spans 15 amino acids. V lost 4 bases to trimming and J lost 2 bases; unmatched junction nucleotides: 8. This sequence was found in a young man who received the YFV17D yellow fever vaccine. The chain couples TRBV9 to TRBJ2-5; the match to TRBD1 covers 7 bases. The starting material was PBMCs, either bulk or a sorted T-cell subset (CD4+, CD8+, memory, or dextramer-sorted; not recorded which), obtained on the day of the yellow fever booster vaccination. The CDR3 DNA is TGTGCCAGCAGCCCACAGGGGATGGGGCAAGAGACCCAGTACTTC. It translates to CASSPQGMGQETQYF.